The sequence of this T cell receptor beta chain was determined in a study of T cell repertoires in cytomegalovirus infection. Study-wide context: Both a matching HLA type and CMV infection were indicated by public TCR beta signatures.

Study-wide findings and caveats: HLA-C-restricted TCR beta clonotypes specific for CMV led the ex vivo response. Cumulative frequency (of public TCR beta family members) identified carriers of CMV plus the relevant HLA.

TCRdb re-called the reads with MiXCR, one entry per CDR3 protein. Altogether approximately 200,000 distinct CDR3 sequences are present, roughly 30% being singletons, with the ten largest covering approximately 30%. This CDR3 is 17 amino acids long. Per the germline V gene, CDR1 is SGHAT and CDR2 is FQNNGV. V was shortened by 3 bases and J by 0 bases, with 16 bases between the two germline ends. This clonotype has only a few counts. Its antigen is undetermined. The receptor was derived from a human donor in good health (CMV status not recorded). Some clones in this sample may be carry-over from other donors' samples. The genes are TRBV11-2 and TRBJ2-3; TRBD1 is a possible D gene (6 bases). The specimen was PBMCs. DNA for the CDR3: TGTGCCAGCAGCTTTTCACTACAGGGTACTAGCACAGATACGCAGTATTTT. Protein product: CASSFSLQGTSTDTQYF.